This TCR beta chain originates from a study of regulatory and conventional T cells in RAG deficiency. The assay was immunoSEQ multiplex PCR, and TCRdb's table has in-frame clones only and misses some. This table holds 25,000 to 35,000 clones, over 90% found once. With 7 bases removed from V and 1 base from J, the gap between germline ends came to 10 bases. This CDR3 comprises 14 residues. Looked up from germline, CDR1 is LNHNV and CDR2 is YYDKDF (reference sequence). Conventional CD4+ T cells were sorted from blood as CD25-low CD127-high cells. Whole-study results and caveats: Omenn patients showed >90% Treg-Tconv overlap and shorter CDR3 lengths.

Details on this clone: Its matching antigen is unknown.

This sample also appeared in a second study, on regulatory T cells. Per that paper: The primer mix had 52 TRBV and 13 TRBJ primers. In patients, unique TRB V-J pairs were restricted and V/J usage skewed, especially in Tregs.

Input material: CD25- CD4+ T cells sorted from blood. This sequence was found in a human donor in good health. V usage is TRBV15 and J usage is TRBJ2-2, with a possible D match to TRBD1 (6 bases). The CDR3 loop reads CATMGHRNTGELFF. CDR3 bases: TGTGCCACCATGGGACATAGGAACACCGGGGAGCTGTTTTTT.